The T cell receptor (beta chain) described here comes from a study of blood T cells in healthy people across ages. The CDR3 sequence is 13 residues long. Germline assignment: CDR1 DFQATT and CDR2 SNEGSKA (reference sequence). In the case of this clonotype: A read error may be the cause here, since a much bigger clone is one base away.

It was about 9.4 milliliters of peripheral blood that were drawn from each donor. A sample-barcoded 5' primer and a J-beta primer mix were used in a second PCR of roughly 7 to 11 cycles. From the 5' RACE reads, TCRdb called clonotypes with MiXCR, one entry per CDR3 protein. The table shows about 930,000 distinct CDR3 sequences, with roughly 29% occurring only once. These data were also reused for a study on T cells of mothers and their children.

Sequencing was carried out using blood. This TCR was recovered from a woman aged 40 to 55 in good health. The V call is TRBV20-1, the J call TRBJ2-5; possible D gene TRBD1, 7 bases. The CDR3 nucleotides are TGCAGTGCTAGGCGGGACAGCCAAGAGACCCCGTACTTC. It specifies CSARRDSQETPYF.